This T cell receptor beta chain came from a study of blood T cell repertoires in COVID-19. Study summary: Material from acute and convalescent COVID-19 was sourced from the United States, Italy and Spain.

Enrolled during active infection, Seattle patients were then followed longitudinally. The authors' processing: Scientists estimated how many nucleated cells there were by amplifying reference gene primers. Sequenced by immunoSEQ multiplex PCR; TCRdb stores in-frame clones only, minus some. V, J and clone size are taken as reported in that table, and D and trimming were inferred from the DNA itself. Seen here are 300,000 to 350,000 clones, roughly 87% observed once, and the top ten hold 3.9%. This CDR3 is 16 amino acids long. Germline V lookup: CDR1 SGDLS, CDR2 YYNGEE. Trimming took 6 bases from V and 2 from J, leaving 17 bases between them.

The sequenced sample was peripheral blood. J is TRBJ2-2 and V is TRBV9, with a weak D call TRBD1 (6 bases). The sequence came from an older woman with COVID-19, enrolled during active disease. The DNA for the CDR3 is TGTGCCAGCACCCGAACAACAGGGCTAAACACCGGGGAGCTGTTTTTT. Translating it yields CASTRTTGLNTGELFF.